Shown below are 23 T cell receptor beta chains from a single sample sequenced in a study of blood T cell repertoires in COVID-19. Clones were sequenced by immunoSEQ multiplex PCR, and TCRdb holds only the in-frame ones, with some missing. Of about 240,000 clones listed, roughly 80% are singletons. Input material: peripheral blood. The receptors originated from a woman aged 80 or older with acute or convalescent COVID-19.

This clone was seen a handful of times. The chain carries TRBV29-1 and TRBJ1-4, with D possibly matching TRBD1 (6 bases). The ends were cut back, 7 bases at V and 7 bases at J, with 16 bases in the middle. This CDR3 has 13 residues. The germline CDR1 and CDR2 sequences are SQVTM and ANQGSEA. As DNA, the CDR3 is TGCAGCGCTGGGGGCGGGTCGGGTGAAAAACTGTTTTTT. It encodes CSAGGGSGEKLFF.

The J gene is TRBJ2-7, the V gene TRBV4-2; the match to TRBD2 covers 9 bases. Germline-derived CDR1 and CDR2 are LGHNA and YNFKEQ. Trimming cost V 0 bases and J 2 bases; bases outside gene matches: 8. The CDR3 extends over 17 amino acids. The CDR3 reads CASSQDKVAGVPYEQYF. The CDR3 DNA sequence: TGTGCCAGCAGCCAAGATAAGGTAGCGGGGGTACCCTACGAGCAGTACTTC.

This rearrangement joins TRBV5-1 to TRBJ2-1; TRBD2 agrees at 14 bases. The CDR3 covers 19 residues. Trimming cost V 3 bases and J 0 bases; bases outside gene matches: 8. Germline lookup yields CDR1 SGHRS and CDR2 YFSETQ. The CDR3 DNA reads TGCGCCAGCAGCTGGGGGACTAGCGGGGGCCAAACCTCCTACAATGAGCAGTTCTTC. It codes for CASSWGTSGGQTSYNEQFF.

V is TRBV28 and J is TRBJ2-4; D gene unclear. Germline CDR1 reads MDHEN; CDR2 reads SYDVKM. The CDR3 loop spans 14 amino acids. Trimming shortened V by 2 bases and J by 3 bases, and 8 bases separated the two germline ends. The CDR3 here is CASSLVRLKNIQYF. Written as DNA, the CDR3 is TGTGCCAGCAGTTTAGTAAGACTCAAAAACATTCAGTACTTC.

J is TRBJ2-2 and V is TRBV3-1 (or the pseudogene TRBV3-2); 8 bases fit TRBD2. The germline gives CDR1 LGHDT, CDR2 YNNKEL (reference sequence). The CDR3 is made up of 17 amino acids. The ends lost 0 bases at V and 4 bases at J; junction bases unmatched: 7. The CDR3 here is CASSQDPGGAGTGELFF. The CDR3 DNA sequence: TGTGCCAGCAGCCAAGATCCGGGGGGGGCGGGCACCGGGGAGCTGTTTTTT.

The chain uses TRBV11-1 and TRBJ2-1; 11 bases align to TRBD2. CDR1 and CDR2 from the germline V gene are SGHAT and FQDESV (reference sequence). The CDR3 runs to 16 residues. J lost 7 bases, V lost 4 bases, and 9 bases had no gene match. The CDR3 nucleotides are TGTGCCAGCAGCTCATCCTTAGCGGGGGGGCTTAATGAGCAGTTCTTC. Its protein is CASSSSLAGGLNEQFF.

This clone was counted only a few times. In DNA form, the CDR3 reads TGTGCCAGCAGCCAAGATCCGCAGGGGTTACGCGAAAAACTGTTTTTT. As protein: CASSQDPQGLREKLFF. The chain links TRBV4-2 to TRBJ1-4; weak D call: TRBD1 (6 bases). Trimming cost V 0 bases and J 8 bases, with 16 bases left between them. The CDR3 has 16 amino acids. CDR1 and CDR2 from the germline V gene are LGHNA and YNFKEQ.

V usage is TRBV3-1 (or the pseudogene TRBV3-2) and J usage is TRBJ2-7; a weak D match, TRBD2 (5 bases). This CDR3 is 14 amino acids long. V lost 1 base to trimming and J lost 2 bases, with 9 bases between them. Germline-derived CDR1 and CDR2 are LGHDT and YNNKEL (reference sequence). The CDR3 DNA follows: TGTGCCAGCAGCCAAGGACTAAACCCCTACGAGCAGTACTTC. As protein: CASSQGLNPYEQYF.

The V gene is TRBV5-1, the J gene TRBJ1-1; unclear D gene. This CDR3 comprises 13 residues. Per germline, CDR1 SGHRS and CDR2 YFSETQ. The V and J ends lost 0 bases and 0 bases respectively, with 3 bases between them. CDR3 in amino acids: CASSLGVNTEAFF. The CDR3 DNA is TGCGCCAGCAGCTTGGGAGTGAACACTGAAGCTTTCTTT.

The chain links TRBV5-6 to TRBJ2-5, with TRBD2 matching 14 bases. Germline-derived CDR1 and CDR2 are SGHDT and YYEEEE. This CDR3 comprises 15 residues. V gave up 5 bases and J gave up 5 bases; unmatched junction bases: 5. The CDR3 region is CASRRTSGGYETQYF. CDR3 in DNA: TGTGCCAGCAGGCGGACTAGCGGGGGGTATGAGACCCAGTACTTC.

The J gene is TRBJ1-1, the V gene TRBV5-4; no clear D. The germline gives CDR1 SGHNT, CDR2 YYREEE (reference sequence). Between the trimmed V and J ends, which lost 5 bases and 3 bases, there was a span of 11 bases. The CDR3 length is 13 residues. The CDR3 here is CASSQEGYTEAFF. Here the CDR3 DNA reads TGTGCCAGCAGTCAGGAGGGTTACACTGAAGCTTTCTTT.

The chain links TRBV5-1 to TRBJ2-2, with 9 bases aligning to TRBD1. The ends lost 5 bases at V and 0 bases at J; junction bases unmatched: 8. This CDR3 is built from 17 residues. CDR1 and CDR2 from the germline V gene are SGHRS and YFSETQ. The CDR3 region is CASSRTGGDANTGELFF. In DNA form, the CDR3 reads TGCGCCAGCAGTCGTACAGGGGGCGACGCGAACACCGGGGAGCTGTTTTTT. Full variable domain (outside the CDR3, taken from reference TRBV5-1 and TRBJ2-2): KAGVTQTPRYLIKTRGQQVTLSCSPISGHRSVSWYQQTPGQGLQFLFEYFSETQRNKGNFPGRFSGRQFSNSRSEMNVSTLELGDSALYLCASSRTGGDANTGELFFGEGSRLTVL.

The genes are TRBV5-8 and TRBJ1-5; 9 positions agree with TRBD1. This CDR3 region has 16 residues. The V segment lost 4 bases and the J segment 4 bases; nucleotides outside the gene matches: 9. The germline gives CDR1 SGHTS, CDR2 YDEGEE. DNA for the CDR3: TGTGCCAGCAGCCGGGTGGACAGGGGAGCAAATCAGCCCCAGCATTTT. Its protein product is CASSRVDRGANQPQHF.

This chain uses TRBV5-1 with TRBJ2-7; 9 nucleotides line up with TRBD1. Germline V gene sequence: CDR1 SGHRS, CDR2 YFSETQ. V shed 5 bases and J 9 bases; nucleotides not matched to a gene: 6. The CDR3 has 12 amino acids. The CDR3 here is CASSRDRDVQYF. The CDR3 DNA reads TGCGCCAGCAGTCGGGACAGGGATGTGCAGTACTTC.

The rearrangement joins TRBV30 to TRBJ1-4, with 7 nucleotides matching TRBD1. This CDR3 contains 15 residues. The V gene's germline CDR1 is GTSNPN and CDR2 SVGIG (reference sequence). J gave up 7 bases and V 3 bases, and 11 bases lay outside the gene matches. CDR3 amino acids: CAWSPKTGTVEKLFF. The CDR3 nucleotides read TGTGCCTGGAGCCCGAAAACCGGGACAGTTGAAAAACTGTTTTTT.

The genes are TRBV2 and TRBJ1-6; 7 nucleotides align to TRBD1. Losses at the gene ends were 5 bases for V and 7 bases for J; bases not matched to a gene: 11. The CDR3 consists of 16 residues. CDR1 is SNHLY, CDR2 FYNNEI, per germline. In DNA form, the CDR3 reads TGTGCCAGCAGTCAAACGCCGGGACAGAGAAATTCACCCCTCCACTTT. This sequence encodes CASSQTPGQRNSPLHF. Combining the CDR3 with reference TRBV2 and TRBJ1-6 gives the whole variable domain EPEVTQTPSHQVTQMGQEVILRCVPISNHLYFYWYRQILGQKVEFLVSFYNNEISEKSEIFDDQFSVERPDGSNFTLKIRSTKLEDSAMYFCASSQTPGQRNSPLHFGNGTRLTVT.

The chain couples TRBV5-1 to TRBJ2-2, with 7 bases lining up with TRBD2. The CDR3 spans 16 residues. Looked up from germline, CDR1 is SGHRS and CDR2 is YFSETQ. Losses at the gene ends were 4 bases for V and 1 base for J; bases not matched to a gene: 7. The CDR3: CASSPVASGNTGELFF. For the CDR3, the DNA is TGCGCCAGCAGCCCCGTGGCTAGCGGGAACACCGGGGAGCTGTTTTTT.

This clone was recorded a few times. This chain joins TRBV24-1 and TRBJ1-2, with 8 bases matching TRBD1. Trimming removed 7 bases from V and 8 bases from J; junction bases left unmatched: 8. This CDR3 spans 13 amino acids. Germline values: CDR1 KGHDR, CDR2 SFDVKD. The CDR3 region is CATSGQGGGGYTF. For the CDR3, the DNA is TGTGCCACCAGCGGACAGGGAGGTGGAGGCTACACCTTC.

The V gene is TRBV15, the J gene TRBJ2-7; D perhaps matches TRBD2 (6 bases). The CDR3 is 12 residues long. Germline CDR1 reads LNHNV; CDR2 reads YYDKDF (reference sequence). Trimming cost V 5 bases and J 6 bases, with 11 bases left between them. CDR3 loop: CATSGERAEQYF. CDR3 nucleotides: TGTGCCACCAGCGGGGAGCGGGCCGAGCAGTACTTC.

The chain employs TRBV5-8 and TRBJ2-7, with 8 bases identical to TRBD1. The CDR3 spans 15 residues. Trimming at V came to 2 bases and at J to 1 base, leaving 5 bases not matched to a gene. From germline, CDR1 is SGHTS and CDR2 YDEGEE. Here the CDR3 reads CASSFWGQESYEQYF. The CDR3, as DNA: TGTGCCAGCAGCTTTTGGGGACAGGAGTCCTACGAGCAGTACTTC.

This clone was observed a single time. This rearrangement joins TRBV12-3 or TRBV12-4 to TRBJ2-7, with TRBD1 as a possible D gene (5 bases). The CDR3 length is 11 residues. V was pared by 3 bases and J by 8 bases, with 8 bases between. CDR3 DNA: TGTGCCAGCAGTTTGAAGGGGAAGCAGTACTTC. Translated, it gives CASSLKGKQYF.

Here the CDR3 DNA reads TGTGCCAGCAGTTCTAAACCACAGGGGGCAACTAATGAAAAACTGTTTTTT. As protein: CASSSKPQGATNEKLFF. The chain is built from TRBV28 and TRBJ1-4, with 8 bases fitting TRBD1. This CDR3 comprises 17 residues. V gave up 4 bases and J gave up 0 bases; unmatched junction bases: 7. Germline CDR1 reads MDHEN; CDR2 reads SYDVKM.

The rearrangement uses TRBV28 and TRBJ2-5; 12 bases line up with TRBD2. Germline loops: CDR1 MDHEN, CDR2 SYDVKM. J lost 2 bases, V lost 3 bases, and 10 bases had no gene match. This CDR3 has 18 amino acids. The CDR3 loop is CASSFPSGGATPQETQYF. DNA of the CDR3: TGTGCCAGCAGTTTCCCTAGCGGGGGGGCCACACCTCAAGAGACCCAGTACTTC.